This T cell receptor beta chain is drawn from a study of PD-1 blockade in classical Hodgkin lymphoma. The repertoire was sequenced with immunoSEQ multiplex PCR; TCRdb's copy has only in-frame clones and lacks some. The sample carries around 18,000 clones, more than 65% recorded once. As for time point: cycle 4 day 1 (C4D1), after six to seven weeks of nivolumab. Every patient was affected by relapse after autologous stem cell transplantation, while exposure to brentuximab vedotin was not uniform. Purified CD4+ T cells were obtained from thawed PBMCs through magnetic negative selection. On this clone itself: The antigen remains unidentified.

Findings of the study overall: The study found that TCR diversity rose significantly by C4D1 in CD4+ but not CD8+ cells.

V was pared by 4 bases and J by 8 bases, with 14 bases between. The CDR3 covers 13 residues. This receptor was taken from a human donor with classical Hodgkin lymphoma. V usage is TRBV7-1 and J usage is TRBJ1-2, with D hard to call. TRBV7-1 is an ORF for which the function is uncertain. The source material was CD4+ T cells from blood, sampled before the fourth cycle of nivolumab. The CDR3 DNA follows: TGTGCCAGCAGCTTAGCGGATGGTCAGGGCTACACCTTC. It yields the protein CASSLADGQGYTF.